The clone carrying this T cell receptor beta chain occurred many times. The antigen remains unidentified. Being off target in a library aimed at alpha chains, this beta chain has a size of little meaning. The data derive from a study of spatial heterogeneity in lung cancer. Study-wide results and caveats: Tracking of tumor mutation counts was seen in expanded intratumoral alpha and beta TCR counts.

Time point defined: sample taken at primary tumor resection. Each CDR3 protein gets one entry after TCRdb re-called the 5' RACE reads with MiXCR. The sample has approximately 11,000 distinct CDR3 sequences; more than 4% are singletons. This receptor was taken from a male donor with early-stage non-small cell lung cancer. The sequences come from lung tumor tissue, collected at surgery.

Here the CDR3 DNA reads TGCGCCAGCAGCTTGGAAGGGTTGTACGAGCAGTACTTC. It translates to CASSLEGLYEQYF. The rearrangement joins TRBV5-1 to TRBJ2-7, with D unclear. The CDR3 sequence is 13 residues long. CDR1 and CDR2 from the germline V gene are SGHRS and YFSETQ. Between the trimmed V and J ends, which lost 0 bases and 4 bases, there was a span of 8 bases.